This T cell receptor beta chain originates from a study of blood T cell repertoires in COVID-19. Study background: Acute and convalescent COVID-19 samples came from the United States, Italy and Spain. T cells, B-cell-depleted T cells, or PBMCs supplied cDNA or gDNA.

Per the authors' pipeline: Estimation of nucleated cell counts was performed using reference gene primer amplification. Produced via immunoSEQ multiplex PCR; TCRdb's table is partial and in-frame only. The V and J calls and clone size come from that table; D and trimming were worked out from the DNA. The table lists just over 650,000 clones, 90% of them singletons, with under 0.3% in the top ten. The CDR3 extends over 14 amino acids. V lost 6 bases and J lost 5, with 16 bases in between. Germline values: CDR1 KGHSH, CDR2 LQKENI. Sequencing input: peripheral blood. This chain links TRBV18 with TRBJ1-1; D not resolved. This receptor was taken from a woman aged 18-29 years with acute or convalescent COVID-19. In nucleotides, the CDR3 is TGTGCCAGCTCGCCAAGATCAGACGGGACTGAAGCTTTCTTT. Translation: CASSPRSDGTEAFF.